This TCR beta chain was obtained from a study of response to subunit inactivated influenza vaccine. Whole-study findings and limits: After each seasonal influenza vaccination, few new T cells are recruited, the authors suggested.

This CDR3 has 16 residues. Germline trimming cut 5 bases from V and 4 bases from J; bases unmatched to any gene: 12. Per the germline V gene, CDR1 is SGHVS and CDR2 is FQNEAQ. From the RT-PCR reads, TCRdb called clonotypes with MiXCR, one entry per CDR3 protein. The data hold about 780,000 distinct CDR3 sequences, with roughly 20% observed a single time. For this clonotype: Its matching antigen is unknown.

This material consisted of PBMCs from blood, taken around 5 days after vaccination. The J gene is TRBJ2-5, the V gene TRBV7-8, with 8 nucleotides matching TRBD2. The clonotype comes from a middle-aged man who received an inactivated influenza vaccine. CDR3: CASSPLWSGGGETQYF. CDR3 DNA: TGTGCCAGCAGCCCCCTTTGGAGCGGGGGTGGAGAGACCCAGTACTTC.